The entry below gives a single TCR beta chain sequence along with its context. Trimming removed 0 bases from V and 3 bases from J, with 12 bases in between. Germline values: CDR1 LGHNA, CDR2 YNFKEQ. The CDR3 has 16 amino acids. Cohorts were determined from participant-reported clinical history. The data were taken from a study of blood T cell repertoires in COVID-19. Study-wide context: T cells, B-cell-depleted T cells, or PBMCs supplied cDNA or gDNA.

Clones were read by immunoSEQ multiplex PCR, and TCRdb kept only the in-frame ones, dropping some. The sample has 240,000 or so clones, 86% seen once; the top ten hold approximately 2.1%. The origin of this receptor is a woman aged 50 to 65 who had recovered from COVID-19. This chain links TRBV4-2 with TRBJ2-1; D perhaps matches TRBD2 (6 bases). Sequencing input: PBMCs or T cells enriched from blood (not recorded which). CDR3 protein: CASSQDRSGSYNEQFF. The CDR3 bases are TGTGCCAGCAGCCAAGATCGTAGCGGAAGCTACAATGAGCAGTTCTTC.